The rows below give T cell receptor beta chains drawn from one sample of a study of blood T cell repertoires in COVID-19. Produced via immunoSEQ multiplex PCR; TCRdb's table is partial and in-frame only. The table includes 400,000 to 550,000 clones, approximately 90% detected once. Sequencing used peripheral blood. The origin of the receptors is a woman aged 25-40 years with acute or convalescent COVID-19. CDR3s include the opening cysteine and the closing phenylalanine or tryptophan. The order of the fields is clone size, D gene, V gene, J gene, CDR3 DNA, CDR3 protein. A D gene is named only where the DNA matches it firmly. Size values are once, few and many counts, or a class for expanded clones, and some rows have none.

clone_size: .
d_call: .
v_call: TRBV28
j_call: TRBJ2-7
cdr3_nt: TGTGCCAGCAGTCCCCCCCGGGACACGTACGAGCAGTACTTC
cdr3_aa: CASSPPRDTYEQYF

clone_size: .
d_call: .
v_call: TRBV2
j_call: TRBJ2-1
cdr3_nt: TGTGCCAGCACCCTTGGACAGCCCATCTACAATGAGCAGTTCTTC
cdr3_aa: CASTLGQPIYNEQFF

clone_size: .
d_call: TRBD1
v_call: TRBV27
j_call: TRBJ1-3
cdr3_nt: TGTGCCAGCAGCCCCAAAGACAGGGTTGGAAACACCATATATTTT
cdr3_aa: CASSPKDRVGNTIYF

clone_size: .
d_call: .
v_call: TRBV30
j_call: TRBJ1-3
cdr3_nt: TGTGCCTGGAACGAGAGGGTTGGAAACACCATATATTTT
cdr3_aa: CAWNERVGNTIYF

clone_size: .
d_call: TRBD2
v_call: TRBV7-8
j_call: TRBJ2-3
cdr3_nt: TGTGCCAGCAGCGGGAGACTAGCGGGGGTCTCCAGAGATACGCAGTATTTT
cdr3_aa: CASSGRLAGVSRDTQYF

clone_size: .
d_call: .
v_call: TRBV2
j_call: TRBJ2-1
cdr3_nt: TGTGCCACCGCCCTTTCGTCCCCCCAGGGGAATGAGCAGTTCTTC
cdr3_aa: CATALSSPQGNEQFF

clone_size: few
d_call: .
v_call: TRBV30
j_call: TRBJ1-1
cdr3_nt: TGTGCCTGGGCCCGGGACAAGGGGTCTGAAGCTTTCTTT
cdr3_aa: CAWARDKGSEAFF

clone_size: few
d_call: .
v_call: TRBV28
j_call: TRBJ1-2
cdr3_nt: TGTGCCAGCAAAACAACAGGGATGGGGTATGGCTACACCTTC
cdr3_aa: CASKTTGMGYGYTF

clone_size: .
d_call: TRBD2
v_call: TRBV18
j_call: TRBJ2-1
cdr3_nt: TGTGCCAGCTCACCACCGGGGGCTAGCGGGGGATACAATGAGCAGTTCTTC
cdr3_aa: CASSPPGASGGYNEQFF

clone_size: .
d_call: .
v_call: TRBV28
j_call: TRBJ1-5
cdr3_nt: TGTGCCAGCAGTACAGGGTCGACCCAGCATTTT
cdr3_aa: CASSTGSTQHF

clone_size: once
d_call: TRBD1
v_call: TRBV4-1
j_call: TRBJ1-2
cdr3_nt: TGCGCCAGCAGCTCCCAGGGGGGAGGTAATGGCTACACCTTC
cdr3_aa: CASSSQGGGNGYTF

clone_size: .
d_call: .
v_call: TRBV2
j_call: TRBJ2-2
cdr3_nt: TGTGCCAGCAGTGACCAGTACACCGGGGAGCTGTTTTTT
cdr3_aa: CASSDQYTGELFF

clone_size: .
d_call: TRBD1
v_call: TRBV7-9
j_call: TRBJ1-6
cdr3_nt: TGTGCCAGCAGCCACGTTGCGACAGGGGATGGTAATTCACCCCTCCACTTT
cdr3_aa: CASSHVATGDGNSPLHF

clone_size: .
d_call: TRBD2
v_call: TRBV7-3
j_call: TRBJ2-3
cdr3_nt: TGTGCCAGCAGCCCGGGACTAGCAACAGATACGCAGTATTTT
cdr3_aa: CASSPGLATDTQYF

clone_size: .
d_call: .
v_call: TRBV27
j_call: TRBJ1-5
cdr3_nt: TGTGCCAGCAGTTCCGGGTCTAGCCAGCCCCAGCATTTT
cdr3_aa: CASSSGSSQPQHF

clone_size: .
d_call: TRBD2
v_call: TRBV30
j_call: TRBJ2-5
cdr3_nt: TGTGCCTGGACTGTGGGGGGGGAGACCCAGTACTTC
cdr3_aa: CAWTVGGETQYF

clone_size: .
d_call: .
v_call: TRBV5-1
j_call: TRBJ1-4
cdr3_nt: TGCGCCAGCAGCTTGTTATCAGGGCCTGGTGAAAAACTGTTTTTT
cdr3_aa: CASSLLSGPGEKLFF

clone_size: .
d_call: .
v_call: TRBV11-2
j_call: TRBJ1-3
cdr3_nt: TGTGCCAGCAGCTTTGTTCAGGGAACCGGAAACACCATATATTTT
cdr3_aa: CASSFVQGTGNTIYF

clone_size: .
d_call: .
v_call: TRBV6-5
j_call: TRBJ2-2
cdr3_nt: TGTGCCAGCAGTAACAGTGTGAACACCGGGGAGCTGTTTTTT
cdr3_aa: CASSNSVNTGELFF

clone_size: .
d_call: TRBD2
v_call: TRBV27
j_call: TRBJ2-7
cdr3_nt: TGTGCCAGCAGTCCGGGCGTCGTATCCGGGAGGCCCTACGAGCAGTACTTC
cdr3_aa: CASSPGVVSGRPYEQYF

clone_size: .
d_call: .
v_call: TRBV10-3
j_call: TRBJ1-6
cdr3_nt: TGTGCCATCAGTGAAGAGAAGCCGGCGGGAGGGTCACCCCTCCACTTT
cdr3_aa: CAISEEKPAGGSPLHF

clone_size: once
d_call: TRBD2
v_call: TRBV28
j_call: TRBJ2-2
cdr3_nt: TGTGCCAGCAGTCCCCCGGGACTAGCAGGTGCCGGGGAGCTGTTTTTT
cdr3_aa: CASSPPGLAGAGELFF

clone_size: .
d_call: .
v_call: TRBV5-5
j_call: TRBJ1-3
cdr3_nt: TGTGCCAGCAGCTGGGGCGGTGGAAACACCATATATTTT
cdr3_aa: CASSWGGGNTIYF

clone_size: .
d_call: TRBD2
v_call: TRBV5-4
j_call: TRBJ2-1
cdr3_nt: TGTGCCAGCAGCTTGGGACTAGCGGGGGGGAGTGAGCAGTTCTTC
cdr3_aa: CASSLGLAGGSEQFF

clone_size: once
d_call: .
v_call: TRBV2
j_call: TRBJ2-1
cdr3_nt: TGTGCCAGCAGGGTGGAGGGGGGGTACAATGAGCAGTTCTTC
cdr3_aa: CASRVEGGYNEQFF

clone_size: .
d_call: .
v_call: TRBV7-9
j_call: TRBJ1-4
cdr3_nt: TGTGCCAGCAGCTTCGGGGGGTTTCGGAATGAAAAACTGTTTTTT
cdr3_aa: CASSFGGFRNEKLFF

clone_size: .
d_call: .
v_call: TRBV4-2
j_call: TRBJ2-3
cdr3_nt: TGTGCCAGCAGCCAAGACAGTCCCGATGTGGGCACAGATACGCAGTATTTT
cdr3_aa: CASSQDSPDVGTDTQYF

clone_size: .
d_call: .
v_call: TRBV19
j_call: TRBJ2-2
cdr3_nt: TGTGCCAGTAGCGGACCCCGCAGGGGCACCGGGGAGCTGTTTTTT
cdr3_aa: CASSGPRRGTGELFF

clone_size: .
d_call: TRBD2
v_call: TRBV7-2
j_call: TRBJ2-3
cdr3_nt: TGTGCCAGCAGCTCCCGGCGGACTAGCGGGGGATCTAGCACAGATACGCAGTATTTT
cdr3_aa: CASSSRRTSGGSSTDTQYF

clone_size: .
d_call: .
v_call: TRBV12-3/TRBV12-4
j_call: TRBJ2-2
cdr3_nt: TGTGCCAGCAGTTTATCGGGGGAGCTGTTTTTT
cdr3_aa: CASSLSGELFF

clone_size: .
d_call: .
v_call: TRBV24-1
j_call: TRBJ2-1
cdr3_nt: TGTGCCACCAGTGATTCAGGGCACTTCTCCAATGAGCAGTTCTTC
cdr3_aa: CATSDSGHFSNEQFF

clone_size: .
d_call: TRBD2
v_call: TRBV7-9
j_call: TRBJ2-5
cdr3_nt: TGTGCCAGCAGCTTAGGGTTAGCGGGGTTCGTAGAGACCCAGTACTTC
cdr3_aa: CASSLGLAGFVETQYF

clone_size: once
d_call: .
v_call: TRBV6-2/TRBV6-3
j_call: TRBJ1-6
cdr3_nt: TGTGCCAGCAGCCCTAGCCTAGATTCACCCCTCCACTTT
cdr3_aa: CASSPSLDSPLHF

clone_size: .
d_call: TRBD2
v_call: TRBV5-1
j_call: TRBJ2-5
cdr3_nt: TGCGCCAGCAGACGGGTAGCGGGGAAAGAGACCCAGTACTTC
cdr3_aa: CASRRVAGKETQYF

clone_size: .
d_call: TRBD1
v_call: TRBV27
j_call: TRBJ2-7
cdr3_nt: TGTGCCAGCAGTTTTAGACAGGGTTTATTCCACGAGCAGTACTTC
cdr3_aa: CASSFRQGLFHEQYF

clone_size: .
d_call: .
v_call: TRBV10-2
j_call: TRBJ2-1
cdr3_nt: TGCGCCAGCAGTGACCTCAGGTTTGGTTACAATGAGCAGTTCTTC
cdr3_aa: CASSDLRFGYNEQFF

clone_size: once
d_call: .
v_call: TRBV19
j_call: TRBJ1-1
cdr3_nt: TGTGCCAGTAGTACTAATCTGAACCCGAACACTGAAGCTTTCTTT
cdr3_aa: CASSTNLNPNTEAFF

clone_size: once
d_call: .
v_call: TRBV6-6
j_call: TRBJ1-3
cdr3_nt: TGTGCCAGCAGTTACAGAACCGAGGGAAACACCATATATTTT
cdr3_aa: CASSYRTEGNTIYF

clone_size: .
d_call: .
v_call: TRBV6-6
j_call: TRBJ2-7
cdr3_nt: TGTGCCAGCACTAAGGACTCGAGCTCCTACGAGCAGTACTTC
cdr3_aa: CASTKDSSSYEQYF

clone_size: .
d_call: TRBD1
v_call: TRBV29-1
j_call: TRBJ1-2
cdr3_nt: TGCAGCGTTCAGGAACAGGGGGCTTTCCGATACACCTTC
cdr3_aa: CSVQEQGAFRYTF

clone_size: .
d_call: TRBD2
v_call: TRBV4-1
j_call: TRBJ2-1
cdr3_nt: TGCGCCAGCAGCCAAACTAGCGGGGGGGCCTACAATGAGCAGTTCTTC
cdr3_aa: CASSQTSGGAYNEQFF